The 23 T cell receptor beta chains reported below all come from one sample, sequenced in a study of cytomegalovirus exposure and HLA in healthy donors. PCR involved 60 Vbeta and 13 Jbeta primers. Libraries were prepared by immunoSEQ multiplex PCR; TCRdb keeps only in-frame clonotypes and omits some of them. The repertoire holds around 200,000 clones, with around 77% as singletons. The sample consisted of PBMCs. These receptors all come from a woman in her late teens or twenties in good health and CMV-seronegative.

This clone turned up a few times. The rearrangement joins TRBV15 to TRBJ2-7; TRBD2 aligns across 8 bases. The germline CDR1 and CDR2 sequences are LNHNV and YYDKDF (reference sequence). J lost 3 bases, V lost 3 bases, and 7 bases had no gene match. The CDR3 contains 15 residues. The CDR3 loop reads CATSRALGGGYEQYF. CDR3 coding DNA: TGTGCCACCAGCAGGGCCCTCGGGGGGGGCTACGAGCAGTACTTC.

V is TRBV4-1 and J is TRBJ2-5; 14 bases align to TRBD2. This CDR3 region has 19 residues. J gave up 4 bases and V 0 bases, and 10 bases lay outside the gene matches. Germline loops: CDR1 MGHRA, CDR2 YSYEKL. CDR3 loop: CASSQDSGSGLAGVETQYF. The CDR3 DNA reads as TGCGCCAGCAGCCAAGATTCGGGGTCGGGACTAGCGGGAGTAGAGACCCAGTACTTC.

This chain joins TRBV5-4 and TRBJ2-3, with 8 bases matching TRBD2. CDR1 is SGHNT and CDR2 is YYREEE in the germline V gene (reference sequence). CDR3 length equals 15 residues. V shed 4 bases and J 4 bases; nucleotides not matched to a gene: 8. CDR3 in amino acids: CASSAGGAGSDTQYF. CDR3 nucleotide sequence: TGTGCCAGCAGCGCCGGGGGGGCGGGATCAGATACGCAGTATTTT.

The chain carries TRBV6-1 and TRBJ1-5; D not resolved. Germline CDR1 MNHNS, CDR2 SASEGT. This CDR3 has 13 residues. V was clipped by 3 bases and J by 7 bases, with 10 bases between them. The CDR3 here is CASSDSGGQPQHF. The CDR3 DNA reads TGTGCCAGCAGTGACTCGGGTGGGCAGCCCCAGCATTTT.

V gene TRBV7-9 combines with J gene TRBJ2-7; 7 positions agree with TRBD2. Trimming took 5 bases from V and 3 from J; bases not matched to a gene: 13. The CDR3 is 16 amino acids. CDR1 SEHNR and CDR2 FQNEAQ come from the germline V gene (reference sequence). The CDR3 nucleotides are TGTGCCAGCAGCCTAAGCTTTGGGCGGGGGAGCTACGAGCAGTACTTC. The encoded protein is CASSLSFGRGSYEQYF.

CDR3 sequence reads: CASSDGVSMNTEAFF. In DNA, the CDR3 is TGCGCCAGCAGTGACGGAGTCAGTATGAACACTGAAGCTTTCTTT. This chain uses TRBV10-2 with TRBJ1-1; D not resolved. The ends were cut back, 3 bases at V and 0 bases at J, with 11 bases in the middle. This CDR3 is built from 15 residues. Germline V lookup: CDR1 WSHSY, CDR2 SAAADI.

This clone was counted between two and nine times. The V gene is TRBV5-1, the J gene TRBJ2-2; 10 bases align to TRBD1. The CDR3 extends over 15 amino acids. Germline CDR1 SGHRS, CDR2 YFSETQ. V lost 7 bases to trimming and J lost 3 bases; unmatched junction nucleotides: 6. CDR3 bases: TGCGCCAGCGGACAGGGGGGATCGTACACCGGGGAGCTGTTTTTT. This encodes CASGQGGSYTGELFF.

Comment on this clone: One junction end disagrees with the germline gene, perhaps due to a read error. The V and J genes are TRBV7-7 and TRBJ2-1, with 8 bases matching TRBD2. This CDR3 is built from 20 residues. Germline V gives CDR1 SSHAT, CDR2 FNYEAQ (reference sequence). The CDR3 protein is CASIKTTPDSSGSSYNEQFF. CDR3 DNA: TGTGCTAGCATCAAAACCACACCGGATTCTAGCGGGTCTTCCTACAATGAGCAGTTCTTC. The full variable domain, its missing parts supplied by reference TRBV7-7 and TRBJ2-1, is GAGVSQSPRYKVTKRGQDVTLRCDPISSHATLYWYQQALGQGPEFLTYFNYEAQPDKSGLPSDRFSAERPEGSISTLTIQRTEQRDSAMYRCASIKTTPDSSGSSYNEQFFGPGTRLTVL.

This clone is large within its sample. As DNA, the CDR3 is TGTGCCAGCAGCCAAGAGGACGGACAGGGCTACAATGAGCAGTTCTTC. Its protein product is CASSQEDGQGYNEQFF. The V call is TRBV4-2, the J call TRBJ2-1; the match to TRBD1 covers 8 bases. Germline V gene lookup returns CDR1 LGHNA and CDR2 YNFKEQ. The CDR3 covers 16 residues. V lost 0 bases to trimming and J lost 3 bases; unmatched junction nucleotides: 4.

The sample holds a few counts of this clone. The chain recombines TRBV5-6 with TRBJ1-1; D is uncertain. From germline, CDR1 is SGHDT and CDR2 YYEEEE. With 0 bases removed from V and 3 bases from J, the gap between germline ends came to 9 bases. This CDR3 has 14 amino acids. The CDR3, as DNA: TGTGCCAGCAGCTTGGCCAGGAGGGACACTGAAGCTTTCTTT. Translated: CASSLARRDTEAFF.

The chain has TRBV7-2 and TRBJ2-5; the D gene is possibly TRBD2 (5 bases). V lost 0 bases and J 4 bases, leaving 9 bases between the germline ends. Germline V gene data show CDR1 as SGHTA and CDR2 as FQGNSA. The CDR3 runs to 14 residues. The CDR3 is CASSLATGGETQYF. DNA for the CDR3: TGTGCCAGCAGCTTAGCAACCGGAGGAGAGACCCAGTACTTC.

This rearrangement joins TRBV12-5 to TRBJ2-1; 11 bases align to TRBD2. Losses at the gene ends were 9 bases for V and 5 bases for J; bases not matched to a gene: 3. Germline-derived CDR1 and CDR2 are LGHNT and FRNRAP. The CDR3 is 13 amino acids. The DNA of the CDR3 is TGTGCTAGCGGGGGACTAGCGGACAATGAGCAGTTCTTC. It encodes CASGGLADNEQFF.

The rearrangement links TRBV28 to TRBJ2-3; 8 bases map to TRBD1. The CDR3 runs to 15 residues. Germline CDR1 MDHEN, CDR2 SYDVKM. The J segment lost 7 bases and the V segment lost 2 bases, leaving 8 bases of the junction unmatched. The CDR3 reads CASSLGQGLTNTQYF. CDR3 nucleotide sequence: TGTGCCAGCAGTTTAGGACAGGGCCTCACGAATACGCAGTATTTT.

The rearrangement uses TRBV27 and TRBJ2-7; 7 bases map to TRBD1. The CDR3 is 14 amino acids. CDR1 and CDR2 (germline): MNHEY, SMNVEV (reference sequence). Trimming took 7 bases from V and 3 from J; bases not matched to a gene: 9. DNA for the CDR3: TGTGCCAGCAAAGGGGGCGGCAGGGGCTACGAGCAGTACTTC. It yields the protein CASKGGGRGYEQYF.

The CDR3 region has the DNA TGTGCCAGCAGCTTAGCGGAGTATGAGCAGTTCTTC. This codes for CASSLAEYEQFF. The rearrangement joins TRBV7-2 to TRBJ2-1; D gene uncertain. Per germline, CDR1 SGHTA and CDR2 FQGNSA. The CDR3 sequence is 12 residues long. The ends were cut back, 0 bases at V and 8 bases at J, with 5 bases in the middle.

V and J are TRBV28 and TRBJ2-7; 7 nucleotides match TRBD2. This CDR3 is 15 amino acids long. Germline V gene sequence: CDR1 MDHEN, CDR2 SYDVKM. V lost 3 bases to trimming and J lost 2 bases; unmatched junction nucleotides: 7. The CDR3 sequence is CASSLGGRLTYEQYF. CDR3 sequence (DNA): TGTGCCAGCAGTTTGGGAGGGCGGTTGACCTACGAGCAGTACTTC.

The chain combines TRBV27 with TRBJ2-3; 7 bases line up with TRBD1. The CDR3 has 17 amino acids. V was pared by 5 bases and J by 0 bases, with 11 bases of the junction left unmatched. Germline values: CDR1 MNHEY, CDR2 SMNVEV (reference sequence). The CDR3 DNA reads TGTGCCAGCAGTGAACTCCAGGACAGGATAAGCACAGATACGCAGTATTTT. It translates to CASSELQDRISTDTQYF.

V and J are TRBV28 and TRBJ2-7, with D maybe TRBD1 (5 bases). The V end was cut by 6 bases, the J end by 5 bases, with 14 bases between. CDR1 and CDR2 (germline): MDHEN, SYDVKM. The CDR3 covers 13 residues. The chain's CDR3 is CASRETAGNEQYF. The CDR3 nucleotides read TGTGCCAGCAGGGAGACAGCTGGGAACGAGCAGTACTTC. Variable domain in full (rest from reference TRBV28 and TRBJ2-7): DVKVTQSSRYLVKRTGEKVFLECVQDMDHENMFWYRQDPGLGLRLIYFSYDVKMKEKGDIPEGYSVSREKKERFSLILESASTNQTSMYLCASRETAGNEQYFGPGTRLTVT.

The rearrangement joins TRBV28 to TRBJ1-3; tentative D call: TRBD1 (5 bases). Germline assignment: CDR1 MDHEN and CDR2 SYDVKM. The ends were cut back, 8 bases at V and 0 bases at J, with 11 bases in the middle. The CDR3 sequence is 14 residues long. The CDR3 DNA follows: TGTGCCAGCCTTCGACAGTACTCTGGAAACACCATATATTTT. It translates to CASLRQYSGNTIYF.

This clone came up a few times. J is TRBJ2-7 and V is TRBV30, with TRBD2 identical over 9 bases. V was clipped by 5 bases and J by 3 bases; unmatched bases: 8. Germline values: CDR1 GTSNPN, CDR2 SVGIG (reference sequence). There are 14 residues in the CDR3. The CDR3 reads CAWGGGLAVYEQYF. CDR3 DNA: TGTGCCTGGGGCGGGGGACTAGCTGTCTACGAGCAGTACTTC.

This clone has just one count. This chain connects TRBV6-1 to TRBJ2-1, with 7 positions matching TRBD2. Germline V gives CDR1 MNHNS, CDR2 SASEGT. The CDR3 runs 13 residues. With 10 bases clipped from V and 8 bases from J, the junction kept 11 bases outside the gene matches. The CDR3 sequence: CATHRPTSDEQFF. CDR3 DNA sequence: TGTGCCACCCATCGCCCCACTAGCGATGAGCAGTTCTTC.

The chain combines TRBV27 with TRBJ1-3, with D tentatively TRBD1 (5 bases). Germline V gives CDR1 MNHEY, CDR2 SMNVEV (reference sequence). The CDR3 sequence is 16 residues long. V lost 5 bases to trimming and J lost 7 bases, with 21 bases between them. In DNA form, the CDR3 reads TGTGCCAGCAGTATGCATTTCAACAGGCTTGGGAACACCATATATTTT. Its protein is CASSMHFNRLGNTIYF.

The genes are TRBV5-4 and TRBJ2-1, with a tentative D call TRBD2 (5 bases). The CDR3 is 13 residues long. Deletions cut 0 bases from V and 10 bases from J, with 11 bases between. Germline CDR1 reads SGHNT; CDR2 reads YYREEE (reference sequence). CDR3 sequence (DNA): TGTGCCAGCAGCTTGGAAGCGAGCGGCGAGCAGTTCTTC. It yields the protein CASSLEASGEQFF.